This is a list of T cell receptor beta chains from one sample in a study of T cells after yellow fever vaccination. MiXCR was run by TCRdb on the 5' RACE reads, yielding one entry per CDR3 protein. The sample lists 300,000 or so distinct CDR3 sequences, 6.8% occurring once. Sequencing was performed on PBMCs, taken approximately 40 days after the first yellow fever vaccination. The origin of the receptors is a man aged 18-30 years who received the YFV17D yellow fever vaccine. The CDR3 runs from the conserved cysteine through the conserved F or W. Fields, in order: CDR3 DNA, CDR3 protein, D gene, clone size, V gene, J gene. D genes are given only for firm matches. Some rows mark clone size as missing; the rest say once, few, many or name a class of expanded clone.

CDR3 DNA: TGTGCCATCAGTCTCAAGAGACAAGAGACCCAGTACTTC
CDR3 protein: CAISLKRQETQYF
D gene: .
clone size: few
V gene: TRBV10-3
J gene: TRBJ2-5

CDR3 DNA: TGTGCCAGCAGCCAGGGGGGACAGGGGAACGGGGAGCTGTTTTTT
CDR3 protein: CASSQGGQGNGELFF
D gene: TRBD1
clone size: few
V gene: TRBV9
J gene: TRBJ2-2

CDR3 DNA: TGTTCCAGCAGTGACACAGGAACCGGGCACACCGGGGAGCTGTTTTTT
CDR3 protein: CSSSDTGTGHTGELFF
D gene: .
clone size: once
V gene: TRBV25-1
J gene: TRBJ2-2

CDR3 DNA: TGCGCCAGCAGCAAAGCGGGGGGCCTCTACAATGAGCAGTTCTTC
CDR3 protein: CASSKAGGLYNEQFF
D gene: TRBD2
clone size: .
V gene: TRBV4-3
J gene: TRBJ2-1

CDR3 DNA: TGTGCCAGCAGTTTTCGGAGGCTCGGCGGCTACACCTTC
CDR3 protein: CASSFRRLGGYTF
D gene: .
clone size: .
V gene: TRBV12-3/TRBV12-4
J gene: TRBJ1-2

CDR3 DNA: TGTGCCAACCTACTAGCGCCGAACACCGGGGAGCTGTTTTTT
CDR3 protein: CANLLAPNTGELFF
D gene: TRBD2
clone size: few
V gene: TRBV7-9
J gene: TRBJ2-2

CDR3 DNA: TGTGCCAGCAGCCCCCAGACCGGGGATACGCAGTATTTT
CDR3 protein: CASSPQTGDTQYF
D gene: .
clone size: .
V gene: TRBV7-2
J gene: TRBJ2-3

CDR3 DNA: TGCAGTGCTTCCTTGCGGGGCGGCGAGCAGTACTTC
CDR3 protein: CSASLRGGEQYF
D gene: .
clone size: .
V gene: TRBV20-1
J gene: TRBJ2-7

CDR3 DNA: TGCAGTGCTAGCGATGACAGTCCAGTCAATCAGCCCCAGCATTTT
CDR3 protein: CSASDDSPVNQPQHF
D gene: .
clone size: .
V gene: TRBV20-1
J gene: TRBJ1-5

CDR3 DNA: TGTGCCAGCTCACCGGAAGGGAGAGCGGTCTACGAGCAGTACTTC
CDR3 protein: CASSPEGRAVYEQYF
D gene: .
clone size: .
V gene: TRBV18
J gene: TRBJ2-7

CDR3 DNA: TGCGCCAGCAGCCAAGATTCCGGGGGGGCGTCCGAGACCCAGTACTTC
CDR3 protein: CASSQDSGGASETQYF
D gene: TRBD2
clone size: few
V gene: TRBV4-1
J gene: TRBJ2-5

CDR3 DNA: TGTGCCAGCAGTCCCGACAGAAACATTCAGTACTTC
CDR3 protein: CASSPDRNIQYF
D gene: .
clone size: .
V gene: TRBV7-2
J gene: TRBJ2-4

CDR3 DNA: TGTGCCAGCAGCTTAGTAAGGTTGGGTTCCGAAGCTTTCTTT
CDR3 protein: CASSLVRLGSEAFF
D gene: .
clone size: few
V gene: TRBV7-2
J gene: TRBJ1-1

CDR3 DNA: TGTGCCACCCGAGGGGGGCAGGATACGCAGTATTTT
CDR3 protein: CATRGGQDTQYF
D gene: .
clone size: .
V gene: TRBV10-3
J gene: TRBJ2-3

CDR3 DNA: TGTGCCAGCAGCTTAGATCGGGTATTCGGTAATGAAAAACTGTTTTTT
CDR3 protein: CASSLDRVFGNEKLFF
D gene: .
clone size: few
V gene: TRBV7-9
J gene: TRBJ1-4

CDR3 DNA: TGTGCCAGCAGCAGGAGCCTAGCGGGGGATGTGGATACGCAGTATTTT
CDR3 protein: CASSRSLAGDVDTQYF
D gene: TRBD2
clone size: few
V gene: TRBV7-2
J gene: TRBJ2-3

CDR3 DNA: TGTGCCAGCAGTGACCGCCGGCACAGGGGCCCTGAAGCTTTCTTT
CDR3 protein: CASSDRRHRGPEAFF
D gene: TRBD1
clone size: .
V gene: TRBV6-1
J gene: TRBJ1-1

CDR3 DNA: TGTGCCAGCAGCCATTACGGAGGGATCACAGATACGCAGTATTTT
CDR3 protein: CASSHYGGITDTQYF
D gene: .
clone size: .
V gene: TRBV4-2
J gene: TRBJ2-3

CDR3 DNA: TGTGCCAGCAGCTTTTACGGTCAGGGGAACACTGAAGCTTTCTTT
CDR3 protein: CASSFYGQGNTEAFF
D gene: .
clone size: many
V gene: TRBV7-2
J gene: TRBJ1-1

CDR3 DNA: TGCAGTGCTAGTCTGGGGGTTGAAGCTTTCTTT
CDR3 protein: CSASLGVEAFF
D gene: .
clone size: few
V gene: TRBV20-1
J gene: TRBJ1-1

CDR3 DNA: TGTGCCACCAATCAGAACAGGGGCCGGGGAATATTGGGCTACACCTTC
CDR3 protein: CATNQNRGRGILGYTF
D gene: TRBD1
clone size: many
V gene: TRBV15
J gene: TRBJ1-2

CDR3 DNA: TGTGCCAGCAGTTACTCCGGGAGGGGCTTATCCTACAATGAGCAGTTCTTC
CDR3 protein: CASSYSGRGLSYNEQFF
D gene: TRBD2
clone size: many
V gene: TRBV6-2/TRBV6-3
J gene: TRBJ2-1

CDR3 DNA: TGCGCCAGCAGCTTAGACGTCGGCTCTGGAAACACCATATATTTT
CDR3 protein: CASSLDVGSGNTIYF
D gene: .
clone size: few
V gene: TRBV5-1
J gene: TRBJ1-3

CDR3 DNA: TGTGCCACCTCACGAGGAAATAATTCACCCCTCCACTTT
CDR3 protein: CATSRGNNSPLHF
D gene: .
clone size: .
V gene: TRBV18
J gene: TRBJ1-6

CDR3 DNA: TGTGCCAGCAGCTGGGGACCGAATGAAGCTTTCTTT
CDR3 protein: CASSWGPNEAFF
D gene: .
clone size: few
V gene: TRBV5-4
J gene: TRBJ1-1

CDR3 DNA: TGTGCCATCATTGGGGACATCACCACCGGGGAGCTGTTTTTT
CDR3 protein: CAIIGDITTGELFF
D gene: .
clone size: few
V gene: TRBV10-3
J gene: TRBJ2-2

CDR3 DNA: TGTGCCAGCAGCTACCGGACAGGAGCCTTATACGAGCAGTACTTC
CDR3 protein: CASSYRTGALYEQYF
D gene: TRBD1
clone size: few
V gene: TRBV7-2
J gene: TRBJ2-7

CDR3 DNA: TGTGCCAGCAGTTACTCGACGGGGGGCCTTAATGAAAAACTGTTTTTT
CDR3 protein: CASSYSTGGLNEKLFF
D gene: .
clone size: .
V gene: TRBV6-5
J gene: TRBJ1-4

CDR3 DNA: TGCGCCAGCAGCTTGGGTTCCCCGAGTGGAGGCTACACCTTC
CDR3 protein: CASSLGSPSGGYTF
D gene: .
clone size: few
V gene: TRBV5-1
J gene: TRBJ1-2

CDR3 DNA: TGCAGTGCTAGAGAGCCCGGACAATATAGCAATCAGCCCCAGCATTTT
CDR3 protein: CSAREPGQYSNQPQHF
D gene: .
clone size: few
V gene: TRBV20-1
J gene: TRBJ1-5

CDR3 DNA: TGTGCCAGCAGCTTGCTGGGTACGGGACGGAACAATTCACCCCTCCACTTT
CDR3 protein: CASSLLGTGRNNSPLHF
D gene: .
clone size: .
V gene: TRBV5-6
J gene: TRBJ1-6

CDR3 DNA: TGTGCCAGCAGGGCCTCTGGAAACACCATATATTTT
CDR3 protein: CASRASGNTIYF
D gene: .
clone size: many
V gene: TRBV6-5
J gene: TRBJ1-3

CDR3 DNA: TGTGCCAGCAGCCAAGATTATACCCGAGACTACGAGCAGTACTTC
CDR3 protein: CASSQDYTRDYEQYF
D gene: .
clone size: few
V gene: TRBV4-2
J gene: TRBJ2-7

CDR3 DNA: TGTGCCAGCAGCTCCAGAGCCGGGACGGGTCACGTCAATGAGCAGTTCTTC
CDR3 protein: CASSSRAGTGHVNEQFF
D gene: .
clone size: few
V gene: TRBV7-6
J gene: TRBJ2-1

CDR3 DNA: TGCAGTGCTAGAGTGGGGACTAGCGGGCCAGGGGAGCAGTTCTTC
CDR3 protein: CSARVGTSGPGEQFF
D gene: TRBD2
clone size: many
V gene: TRBV20-1
J gene: TRBJ2-1

CDR3 DNA: TGCAGTGCTATAGTGACCTTAGGGCCCCAGCATTTT
CDR3 protein: CSAIVTLGPQHF
D gene: .
clone size: few
V gene: TRBV20-1
J gene: TRBJ1-5